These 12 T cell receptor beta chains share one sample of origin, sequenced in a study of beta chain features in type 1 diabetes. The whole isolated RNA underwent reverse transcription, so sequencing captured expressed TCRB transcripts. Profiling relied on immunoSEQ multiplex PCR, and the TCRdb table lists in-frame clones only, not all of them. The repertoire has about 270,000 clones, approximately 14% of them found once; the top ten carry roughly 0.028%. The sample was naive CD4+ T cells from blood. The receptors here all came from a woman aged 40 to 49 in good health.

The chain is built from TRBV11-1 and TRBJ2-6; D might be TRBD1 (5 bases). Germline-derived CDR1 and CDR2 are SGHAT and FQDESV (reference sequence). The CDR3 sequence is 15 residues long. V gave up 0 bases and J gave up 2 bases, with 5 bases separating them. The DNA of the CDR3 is TGTGCCAGCAGCTTAGCAGGGGCTGGGGCCAACGTCCTGACTTTC. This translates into CASSLAGAGANVLTF. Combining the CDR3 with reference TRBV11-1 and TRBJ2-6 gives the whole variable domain EAEVAQSPRYKITEKSQAVAFWCDPISGHATLYWYRQILGQGPELLVQFQDESVVDDSQLPKDRFSAERLKGVDSTLKIQPAELGDSAMYLCASSLAGAGANVLTFGAGSRLTVL.

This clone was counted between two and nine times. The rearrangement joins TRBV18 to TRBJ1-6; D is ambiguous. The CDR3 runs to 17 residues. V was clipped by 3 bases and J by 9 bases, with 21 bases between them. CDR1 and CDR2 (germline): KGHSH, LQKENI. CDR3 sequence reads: CASSPVEGGPGGSPLHF. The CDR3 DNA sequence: TGTGCCAGCTCACCTGTCGAGGGCGGGCCCGGTGGTTCACCCCTCCACTTT.

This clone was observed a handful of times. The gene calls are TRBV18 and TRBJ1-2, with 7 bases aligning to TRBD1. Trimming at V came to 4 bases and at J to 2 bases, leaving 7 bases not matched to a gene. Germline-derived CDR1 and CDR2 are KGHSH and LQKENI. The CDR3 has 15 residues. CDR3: CASSQYTGDNYGYTF. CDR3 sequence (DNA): TGTGCCAGCTCACAATACACAGGGGACAACTATGGCTACACCTTC.

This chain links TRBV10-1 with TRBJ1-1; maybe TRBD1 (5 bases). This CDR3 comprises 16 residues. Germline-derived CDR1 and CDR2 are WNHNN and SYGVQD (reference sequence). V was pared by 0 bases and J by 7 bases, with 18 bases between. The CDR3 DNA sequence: TGCGCCAGCAGTGAGTCGTTGGGGTTGGGGGGAAATGAAGCTTTCTTT. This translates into CASSESLGLGGNEAFF.

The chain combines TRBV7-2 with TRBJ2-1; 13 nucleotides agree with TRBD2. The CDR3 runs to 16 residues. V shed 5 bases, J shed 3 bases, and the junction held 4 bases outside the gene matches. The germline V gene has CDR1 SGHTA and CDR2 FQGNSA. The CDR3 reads CASSGRTSGGYNEQFF. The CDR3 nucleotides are TGTGCCAGCAGCGGCCGGACTAGCGGGGGCTACAATGAGCAGTTCTTC.

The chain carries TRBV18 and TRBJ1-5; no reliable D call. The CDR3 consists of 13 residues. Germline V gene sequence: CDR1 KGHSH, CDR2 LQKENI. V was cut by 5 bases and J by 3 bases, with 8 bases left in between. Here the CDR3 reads CASSARDNQPQHF. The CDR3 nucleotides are TGTGCCAGCTCAGCACGAGACAATCAGCCCCAGCATTTT.

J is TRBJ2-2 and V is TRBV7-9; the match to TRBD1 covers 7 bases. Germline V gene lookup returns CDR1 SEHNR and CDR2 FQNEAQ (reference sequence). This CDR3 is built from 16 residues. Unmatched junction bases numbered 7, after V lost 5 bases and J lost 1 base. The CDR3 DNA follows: TGTGCCAGCAGCCCACGAGGGGGCCAGAACACCGGGGAGCTGTTTTTT. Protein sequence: CASSPRGGQNTGELFF.

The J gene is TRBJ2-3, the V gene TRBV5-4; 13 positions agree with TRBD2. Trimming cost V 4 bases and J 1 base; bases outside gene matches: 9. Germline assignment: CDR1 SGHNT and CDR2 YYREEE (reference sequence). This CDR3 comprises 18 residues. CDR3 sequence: CASSPRTSGGGGTDTQYF. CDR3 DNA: TGTGCCAGCAGCCCCCGGACTAGCGGGGGCGGGGGCACAGATACGCAGTATTTT.

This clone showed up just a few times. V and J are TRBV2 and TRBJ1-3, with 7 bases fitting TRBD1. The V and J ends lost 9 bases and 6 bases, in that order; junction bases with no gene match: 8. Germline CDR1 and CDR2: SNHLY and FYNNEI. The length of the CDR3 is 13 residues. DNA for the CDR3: TGTGCCAGTGCTATGGGACAGATAAACACCATATATTTT. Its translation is CASAMGQINTIYF.

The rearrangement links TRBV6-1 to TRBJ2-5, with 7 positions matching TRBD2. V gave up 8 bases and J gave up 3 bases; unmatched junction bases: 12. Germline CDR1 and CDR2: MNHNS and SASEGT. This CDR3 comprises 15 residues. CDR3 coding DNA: TGTGCCAGCGCCCCGCTCCTGGGGGGGGAAGAGACCCAGTACTTC. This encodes CASAPLLGGEETQYF.

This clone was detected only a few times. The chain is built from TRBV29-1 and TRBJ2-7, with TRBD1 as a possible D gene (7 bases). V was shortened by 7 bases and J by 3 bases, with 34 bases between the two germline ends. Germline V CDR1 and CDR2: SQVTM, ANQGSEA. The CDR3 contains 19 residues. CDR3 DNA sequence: TGCAGCGCGGGGGACAGATTCTCGGGCCTTAGGGCTATGGACTACGAGCAGTACTTC. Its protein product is CSAGDRFSGLRAMDYEQYF.

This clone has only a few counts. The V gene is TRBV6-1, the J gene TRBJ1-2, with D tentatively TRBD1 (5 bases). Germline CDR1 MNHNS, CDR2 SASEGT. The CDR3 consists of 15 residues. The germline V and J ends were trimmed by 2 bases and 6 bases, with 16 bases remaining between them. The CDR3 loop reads CASSEIGGGNDGYTF. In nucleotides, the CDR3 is TGTGCCAGCAGTGAAATTGGGGGGGGGAACGATGGCTACACCTTC.